These 10 T cell receptor beta chains originate from one sample sequenced in a study of cytomegalovirus exposure and HLA in healthy donors. Researchers ran the PCR with 60 Vbeta and 13 Jbeta primers. Sequenced by immunoSEQ multiplex PCR; TCRdb stores in-frame clones only, minus some. The top ten clones hold 6.8% of a sample with roughly 140,000 clones, around three quarters of them seen once. Input material: PBMCs. All receptors derive from a man aged 40-55 years in good health and CMV-seropositive.

The V call is TRBV28, the J call TRBJ2-2; TRBD1 matches at 11 bases. V dropped 6 bases and J dropped 6; count of bases not matched to a gene: 6. Germline V lookup: CDR1 MDHEN, CDR2 SYDVKM. CDR3 length: 15 residues. The CDR3 DNA reads TGTGCCAGCAGACGGACAGGGGGCAGATCCGGGGAGCTGTTTTTT. It encodes CASRRTGGRSGELFF.

For this clone: A read error may account for a junction end that differs from germline. The gene calls are TRBV11-2 and TRBJ2-5; possibly TRBD2 for D (7 bases). Germline V gene sequence: CDR1 SGHAT, CDR2 FQNNGV. This CDR3 comprises 15 residues. CDR3 nucleotides: TGTGCCAGCAGCGTAGACGGGGGGCAGAGGGAGACCCAGTACTTC. Its protein is CASSVDGGQRETQYF.

This sequence joins TRBV7-8 and TRBJ1-2, with TRBD1 matching over 8 bases. V was clipped by 5 bases and J by 12 bases; unmatched bases: 11. The germline CDR1 and CDR2 sequences are SGHVS and FQNEAQ. CDR3 size: 13 residues. The CDR3 region has the DNA TGTGCCAGCAGCCGGGGTGAGGACAGGGAACACACCTTC. This encodes CASSRGEDREHTF.

Only a few counts were recorded for this clone. The V call is TRBV19, the J call TRBJ2-7, with 7 bases identical to TRBD1. J gave up 3 bases and V 5 bases, and 4 bases lay outside the gene matches. Germline V gene lookup returns CDR1 LNHDA and CDR2 SQIVND (reference sequence). The CDR3 is made up of 13 amino acids. The CDR3 nucleotides read TGTGCCAGTAGTGCCGGACAGGACTACGAGCAGTACTTC. Encoded protein: CASSAGQDYEQYF.

The rearrangement uses TRBV5-1 and TRBJ2-7, with a tentative D call TRBD1 (5 bases). The CDR3 covers 14 residues. Germline CDR1 reads SGHRS; CDR2 reads YFSETQ. Trimming took 7 bases from V and 3 from J, leaving 17 bases between them. In DNA form, the CDR3 reads TGCGCCAGCCGAGCAGGGTTGAATTTCTACGAGCAGTACTTC. Translation: CASRAGLNFYEQYF.

This rearrangement joins TRBV19 to TRBJ1-2; 9 nucleotides line up with TRBD1. Per the germline V gene, CDR1 is LNHDA and CDR2 is SQIVND (reference sequence). The CDR3 extends over 15 amino acids. Losses at the gene ends were 9 bases for V and 4 bases for J; bases not matched to a gene: 12. CDR3 sequence: CASKRTGAPLYGYTF. The CDR3 nucleotides read TGTGCCAGCAAAAGGACAGGGGCTCCTCTCTATGGCTACACCTTC.

The rearrangement uses TRBV6-5 and TRBJ1-2; 7 bases are a match to TRBD1. The CDR3 runs to 16 residues. CDR1 MNHEY and CDR2 SVGAGI come from the germline V gene. Trimming took 4 bases from V and 5 from J; bases not matched to a gene: 13. CDR3: CASSSLPPRTGYGYTF. In DNA, the CDR3 is TGTGCCAGCAGTTCTTTGCCCCCCAGGACAGGTTATGGCTACACCTTC.

In this sample, this clone turned up a few times. The V and J genes are TRBV4-1 and TRBJ1-2; D call uncertain. This CDR3 is 13 amino acids long. The V gene lost 0 bases and the J gene lost 2 bases, with 4 bases spanning the gap. Germline V CDR1 and CDR2: MGHRA, YSYEKL. The CDR3 nucleotides read TGCGCCAGCAGCCAAGAACTAAACTATGGCTACACCTTC. It codes for CASSQELNYGYTF.

V usage is TRBV4-2 and J usage is TRBJ2-3; D perhaps matches TRBD2 (7 bases). The CDR3 contains 16 residues. In germline, CDR1 is LGHNA, CDR2 YNFKEQ. The ends were cut back, 4 bases at V and 3 bases at J, with 17 bases in the middle. CDR3 protein: CASSLGGPESTDTQYF. The CDR3 nucleotides are TGTGCCAGCAGCCTGGGGGGGCCCGAGTCAACAGATACGCAGTATTTT.

The chain combines TRBV5-3 with TRBJ2-7, with D possibly TRBD1 on 6 matching bases. TRBV5-3 is an ORF for which the function is uncertain. This CDR3 region has 19 residues. V was cut by 0 bases and J by 0 bases, with 22 bases left in between. The CDR3 sequence: CARSLGLLPIKDSSYEQYF. DNA of the CDR3: TGTGCCAGAAGCTTGGGGCTGCTACCGATTAAGGACAGCTCCTACGAGCAGTACTTC.